The rows below give T cell receptor beta chains drawn from one sample of a study of blood T cell repertoires in COVID-19. This table comes from immunoSEQ multiplex PCR, and its TCRdb copy is limited to in-frame clones, with some not included. The profile shows 390,000 or so clones, around 87% of them singletons. Sequenced: peripheral blood. The source is a man between 18 and 35 years old with active or convalescent COVID-19. Both conserved end residues are trimmed from each CDR3.

v_call	j_call	cdr3_aa
TRBV19	TRBJ1-5	ASSYDRGLGQPQH
TRBV9	TRBJ2-3	ASSPRGSGATDTQY
TRBV11-3	TRBJ2-1	ASSTGTSGKPTVDEQF
TRBV28	TRBJ1-5	ASRRDLPLGNQPQH
TRBV6-1	TRBJ1-6	ASSRDRDGSPLH
TRBV18	TRBJ1-1	ATRPTVNTEAF
TRBV19	TRBJ2-7	ASSQDRGAYEQY
TRBV12-3/TRBV12-4	TRBJ2-5	ASSLIGGETQY
TRBV5-1	TRBJ2-2	ASSLGDVGNTGELF
TRBV6-6	TRBJ1-5	ASRGSNQPQH
TRBV5-1	TRBJ2-7	ASSFRTGYEQY
TRBV11-2	TRBJ1-1	ASSLEGGTEAF
TRBV29-1	TRBJ1-5	SVGTGENQPQH
TRBV19	TRBJ2-3	ASSETSGYTQY
TRBV28	TRBJ1-2	ASTPSGQRIGGYT
TRBV4-1	TRBJ2-5	ASSPQGQGSGTQY
TRBV7-3	TRBJ2-7	ASGPGQGEQY
TRBV5-6	TRBJ2-1	ASSSMYNPYNEQF
TRBV7-3	TRBJ2-1	ASSLGTGMRGEQF
TRBV19	TRBJ1-6	ASSMTGGGSPLH
TRBV11-2	TRBJ2-5	ASSRGAGETQY
TRBV14	TRBJ1-2	ASSQDLTGLNGYT
TRBV6-6	TRBJ1-4	ASSYLADNEKLF